The 11 T cell receptor beta chains below were found in one sample sequenced in a study of Graves' ophthalmopathy and Graves' hyperthyroidism. RNA transcripts were the source from which TCR beta CDR3 regions were amplified. HTBI-primed first-round RT-PCR preceded second-round multiplex PCR. TCRdb processed the multiplex PCR reads anew with MiXCR; each CDR3 protein has one entry. The data show some 750,000 distinct CDR3 sequences, around 40% seen once. Sequenced sample: peripheral blood. The receptor set was obtained from an adult man with Graves' ophthalmopathy.

This rearrangement joins TRBV11-1 to TRBJ1-2; TRBD1 aligns across 9 bases. J was trimmed by 6 bases and V by 4 bases; bases with no gene match: 6. The CDR3 runs 14 residues. Germline V gives CDR1 SGHAT, CDR2 FQDESV (reference sequence). The CDR3 DNA reads as TGTGCCAGCAGCTCCTCGGGACAGGGAAATGGCTACACCTTC. Its translation is CASSSSGQGNGYTF. Full variable domain (rest looked up from reference TRBV11-1 and TRBJ1-2): EAEVAQSPRYKITEKSQAVAFWCDPISGHATLYWYRQILGQGPELLVQFQDESVVDDSQLPKDRFSAERLKGVDSTLKIQPAELGDSAMYLCASSSSGQGNGYTFGSGTRLTVV.

This clonotype has more than one count but fewer than ten. The chain carries TRBV12-3 or TRBV12-4 and TRBJ2-5; 13 bases fit TRBD2. The CDR3 has 16 residues. Trimming cost V 6 bases and J 1 base; bases outside gene matches: 5. The CDR3: CASSGGTSGTQETQYF. The CDR3, as DNA: TGTGCCAGCAGCGGGGGGACTAGCGGGACCCAAGAGACCCAGTACTTC.

This clonotype was detected ten times or more. V gene TRBV2 combines with J gene TRBJ1-5; the D is unclear. CDR1 is SNHLY and CDR2 is FYNNEI in the germline V gene. V lost 2 bases and J 7 bases, leaving 12 bases between the germline ends. There are 14 residues in the CDR3. The CDR3 bases are TGTGCCAGCAGTGAAACCATGGTACGGCAGCCCCAGCATTTT. It codes for CASSETMVRQPQHF.

This clonotype came up many times. The V gene is TRBV5-6, the J gene TRBJ1-5; D ambiguous. Germline V lookup: CDR1 SGHDT, CDR2 YYEEEE. Trimming removed 0 bases at V and 5 bases at J, with 6 bases between. CDR3 length: 13 amino acids. For the CDR3, the DNA is TGTGCCAGCAGCTTGGCCGCGGATCAGCCCCAGCATTTT. Translating it yields CASSLAADQPQHF.

This chain joins TRBV5-1 and TRBJ1-5, with 8 bases lining up with TRBD1. CDR3 length: 14 amino acids. With V trimmed by 4 bases and J by 6 bases, 6 bases remained unmatched. Germline CDR1 and CDR2: SGHRS and YFSETQ. Here the CDR3 reads CASSRDRWSQPQHF. The CDR3 nucleotides are TGCGCCAGCAGCCGGGACAGGTGGTCTCAGCCCCAGCATTTT.

Of note for this clonotype: A read error may produce the germline difference seen at one junction end. The chain links TRBV27 to TRBJ1-1; D not resolved. The CDR3 sequence is 11 residues long. Germline V gene data show CDR1 as MNHEY and CDR2 as SMNVEV (reference sequence). The CDR3 DNA follows: TGTGCCAGCATTTCGAACACTGAAGCTCTCTTT. Translated: CASISNTEALF.

To note about this clonotype: A read error is possible here, since a much larger clone lies one base away. V gene TRBV2 combines with J gene TRBJ1-2, with a tentative D call TRBD1 (5 bases). Germline V gives CDR1 SNHLY, CDR2 FYNNEI. This CDR3 has 12 amino acids. The CDR3 bases are TGTGCCAGCAGAACTCAGGGAGGTGGCCACACCTTC. It specifies CASRTQGGGHTF. The full variable domain, completed using reference TRBV2 and TRBJ1-2, is EPEVTQTPSHQVTQMGQEVILRCVPISNHLYFYWYRQILGQKVEFLVSFYNNEISEKSEIFDDQFSVERPDGSNFTLKIRSTKLEDSAMYFCASRTQGGGHTFGSGTRLTVV.

This sequence joins TRBV9 and TRBJ1-1; D is uncertain. The ends were cut back, 0 bases at V and 2 bases at J, with 8 bases in the middle. The V gene's germline CDR1 is SGDLS and CDR2 YYNGEE. The CDR3 spans 14 residues. CDR3 DNA sequence: TGTGCCAGCAGCGTAGAGGTGTTAAACACTGAAGCTTTCTTT. Encoded protein: CASSVEVLNTEAFF. Full variable domain (remainder filled in from reference TRBV9 and TRBJ1-1): DSGVTQTPKHLITATGQRVTLRCSPRSGDLSVYWYQQSLDQGLQFLIQYYNGEERAKGNILERFSAQQFPDLHSELNLSSLELGDSALYFCASSVEVLNTEAFFGQGTRLTVV.

This clonotype was counted at least ten times. The chain has TRBV7-6 and TRBJ1-3; D perhaps matches TRBD1 (5 bases). Trimming took off 5 bases at V and 5 bases at J, with 10 bases between the two ends. Germline lookup yields CDR1 SGHVS and CDR2 FNYEAQ. The CDR3 consists of 13 residues. This CDR3 is CASSAGSRNTIYF. The CDR3 DNA is TGTGCCAGCAGCGCAGGGTCCCGAAACACCATATATTTT.

This rearrangement joins TRBV7-9 to TRBJ1-5, with D possibly matching TRBD1 (6 bases). The V gene lost 5 bases and the J gene lost 7 bases, with 21 bases spanning the gap. CDR3 length: 16 amino acids. The germline V gene has CDR1 SEHNR and CDR2 FQNEAQ (reference sequence). The CDR3: CASSRSLQTGLQPQHF. In DNA form, the CDR3 reads TGTGCCAGCAGCCGAAGTCTACAAACAGGGCTCCAGCCCCAGCATTTT.

About this clonotype itself: Relative to the germline gene, one junction end is altered; a read error may explain this. Here the CDR3 DNA reads TGTGCCAGCAGCCCTACTAGTTGGGGAAACTATGGCCACACCTTC. This gives the protein CASSPTSWGNYGHTF. The chain links TRBV11-2 to TRBJ1-2; D not certain. Germline-derived CDR1 and CDR2 are SGHAT and FQNNGV. This CDR3 comprises 15 residues.